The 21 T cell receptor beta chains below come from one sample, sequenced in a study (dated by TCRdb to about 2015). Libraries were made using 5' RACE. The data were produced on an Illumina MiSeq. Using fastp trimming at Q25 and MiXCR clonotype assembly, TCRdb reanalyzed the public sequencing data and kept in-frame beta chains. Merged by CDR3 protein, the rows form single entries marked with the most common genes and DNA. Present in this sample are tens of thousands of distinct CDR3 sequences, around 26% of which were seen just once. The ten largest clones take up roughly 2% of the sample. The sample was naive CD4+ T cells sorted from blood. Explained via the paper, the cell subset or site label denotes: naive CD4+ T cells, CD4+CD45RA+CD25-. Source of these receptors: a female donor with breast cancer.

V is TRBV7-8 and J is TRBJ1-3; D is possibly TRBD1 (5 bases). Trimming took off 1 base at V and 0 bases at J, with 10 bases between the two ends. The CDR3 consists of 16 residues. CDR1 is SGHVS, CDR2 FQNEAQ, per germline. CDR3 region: CASSLGGGVSGNTIYF. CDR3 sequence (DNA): TGTGCCAGCAGCTTAGGGGGGGGGGTCTCTGGAAACACCATATATTTT. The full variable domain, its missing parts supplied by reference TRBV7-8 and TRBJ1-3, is GAGVSQSPRYKVAKRGQDVALRCDPISGHVSLFWYQQALGQGPEFLTYFQNEAQLDKSGLPSDRFFAERPEGSVSTLKIQRTQQEDSAVYLCASSLGGGVSGNTIYFGEGSWLTVV.

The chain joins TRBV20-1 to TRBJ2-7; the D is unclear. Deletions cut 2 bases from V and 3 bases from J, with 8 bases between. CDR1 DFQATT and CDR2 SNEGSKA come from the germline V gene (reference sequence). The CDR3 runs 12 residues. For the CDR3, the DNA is TGCAGTGCTAGAACGGACGACTACGAGCAGTACTTC. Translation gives CSARTDDYEQYF.

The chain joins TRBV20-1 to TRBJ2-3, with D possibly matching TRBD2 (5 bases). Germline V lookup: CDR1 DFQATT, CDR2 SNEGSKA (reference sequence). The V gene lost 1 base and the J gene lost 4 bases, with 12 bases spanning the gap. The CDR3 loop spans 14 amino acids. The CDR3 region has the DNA TGCAGTGCTAGAGTGGGGAGCAGTGCAGATACGCAGTATTTT. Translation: CSARVGSSADTQYF.

CDR3 nucleotides: TGTGCCAGCAGCCCACCTCGGGGGGCTGGTGGCAATCAGCCCCAGCATTTT. Its protein product is CASSPPRGAGGNQPQHF. V usage is TRBV4-2 and J usage is TRBJ1-5, with D maybe TRBD1 (6 bases). Germline CDR1 is LGHNA and CDR2 is YNFKEQ. V was pared by 4 bases and J by 2 bases, with 18 bases between. The CDR3 is 17 residues long.

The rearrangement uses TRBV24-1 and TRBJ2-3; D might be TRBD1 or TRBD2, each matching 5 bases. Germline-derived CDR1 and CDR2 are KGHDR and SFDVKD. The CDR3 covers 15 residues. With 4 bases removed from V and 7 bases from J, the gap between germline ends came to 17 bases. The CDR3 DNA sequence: TGTGCCACCAGTGACCCGGGACCAGGGATACATACGCAGTATTTT. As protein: CATSDPGPGIHTQYF.

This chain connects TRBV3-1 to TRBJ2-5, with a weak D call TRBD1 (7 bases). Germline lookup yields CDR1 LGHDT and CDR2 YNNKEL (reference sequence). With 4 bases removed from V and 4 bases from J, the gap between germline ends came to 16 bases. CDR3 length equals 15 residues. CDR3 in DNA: TGTGCCAGCAGCCGCGGGACAGCGGCTGGAGAGACCCAGTACTTC. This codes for CASSRGTAAGETQYF.

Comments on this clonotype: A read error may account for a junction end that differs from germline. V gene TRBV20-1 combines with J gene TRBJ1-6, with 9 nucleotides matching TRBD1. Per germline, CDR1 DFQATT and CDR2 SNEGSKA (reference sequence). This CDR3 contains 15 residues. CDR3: CSTSPPTGGDSPLHF. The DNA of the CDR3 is TGTAGTACTAGCCCCCCGACAGGGGGTGATTCACCCCTCCACTTT.

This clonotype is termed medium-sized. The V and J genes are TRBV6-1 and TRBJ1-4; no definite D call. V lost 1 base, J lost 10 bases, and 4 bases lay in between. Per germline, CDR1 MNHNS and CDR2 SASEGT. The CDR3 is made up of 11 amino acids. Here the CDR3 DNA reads TGTGCCAGCAGTGAAGTCGGAAAACTGTTTTTT. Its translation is CASSEVGKLFF.

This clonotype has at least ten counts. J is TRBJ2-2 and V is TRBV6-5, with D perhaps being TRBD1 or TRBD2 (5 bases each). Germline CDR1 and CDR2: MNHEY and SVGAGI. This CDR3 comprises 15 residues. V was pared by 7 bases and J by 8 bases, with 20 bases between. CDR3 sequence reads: CASNTNRDLRGELFF. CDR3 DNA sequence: TGTGCCAGCAACACAAACCGGGACCTCAGAGGGGAGCTGTTTTTT.

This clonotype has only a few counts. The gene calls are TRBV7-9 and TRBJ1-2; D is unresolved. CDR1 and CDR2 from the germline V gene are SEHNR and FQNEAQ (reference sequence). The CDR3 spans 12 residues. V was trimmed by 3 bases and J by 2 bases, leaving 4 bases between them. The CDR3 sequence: CASSLTNYGYTF. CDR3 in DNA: TGTGCCAGCAGCTTGACAAACTATGGCTACACCTTC.

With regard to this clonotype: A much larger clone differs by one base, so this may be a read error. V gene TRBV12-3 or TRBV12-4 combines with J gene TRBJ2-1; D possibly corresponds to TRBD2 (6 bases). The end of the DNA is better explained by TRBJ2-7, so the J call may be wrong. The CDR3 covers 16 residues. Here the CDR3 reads CASSLGRLASYNEQYF. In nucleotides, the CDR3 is TGTGCCAGCAGTTTAGGGCGGCTAGCGAGTTACAATGAGCAGTACTTC.

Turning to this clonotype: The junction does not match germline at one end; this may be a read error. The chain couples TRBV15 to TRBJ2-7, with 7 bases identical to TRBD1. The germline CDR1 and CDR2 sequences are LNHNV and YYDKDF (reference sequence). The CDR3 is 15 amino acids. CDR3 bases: TGTGCCACCAGCAGAGGGGGCGAGGGGGCCTACGAGCGGTACTTC. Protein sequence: CATSRGGEGAYERYF.

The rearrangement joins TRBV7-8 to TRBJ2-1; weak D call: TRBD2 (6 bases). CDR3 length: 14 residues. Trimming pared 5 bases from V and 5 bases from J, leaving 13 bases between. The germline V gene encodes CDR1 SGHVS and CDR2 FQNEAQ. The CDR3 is CASSPLAHNNEQFF. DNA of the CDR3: TGTGCCAGCAGCCCACTAGCCCACAACAATGAGCAGTTCTTC.

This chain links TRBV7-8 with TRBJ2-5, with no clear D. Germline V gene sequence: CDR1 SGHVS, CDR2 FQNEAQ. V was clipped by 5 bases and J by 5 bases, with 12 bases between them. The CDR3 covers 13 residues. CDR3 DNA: TGTGCCAGCAGCGCGTCCAGAGTGGAGACCCAGTACTTC. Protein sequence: CASSASRVETQYF.

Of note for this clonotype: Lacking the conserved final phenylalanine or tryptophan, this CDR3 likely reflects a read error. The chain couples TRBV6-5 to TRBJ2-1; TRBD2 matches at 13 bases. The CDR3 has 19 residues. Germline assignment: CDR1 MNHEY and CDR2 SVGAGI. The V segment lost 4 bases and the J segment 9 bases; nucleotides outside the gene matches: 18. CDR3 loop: CASSSRTSGLAGELGEQFL. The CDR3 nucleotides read TGTGCCAGCAGTTCTCGGACCTCCGGACTAGCGGGAGAATTGGGTGAGCAGTTCCTC.

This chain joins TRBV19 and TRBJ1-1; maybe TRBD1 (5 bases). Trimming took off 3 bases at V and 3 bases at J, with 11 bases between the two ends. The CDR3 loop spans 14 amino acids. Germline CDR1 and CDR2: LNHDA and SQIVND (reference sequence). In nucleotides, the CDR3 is TGTGCCAGTAGTATTTGGGCCAGGGACACTGAAGCTTTCTTT. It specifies CASSIWARDTEAFF.

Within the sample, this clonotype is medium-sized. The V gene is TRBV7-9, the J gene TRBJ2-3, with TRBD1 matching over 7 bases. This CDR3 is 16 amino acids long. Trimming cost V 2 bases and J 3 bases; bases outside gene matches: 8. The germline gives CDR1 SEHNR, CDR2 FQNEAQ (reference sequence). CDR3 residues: CASSLSNRGATDTQYF. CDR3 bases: TGTGCCAGCAGCTTATCAAACAGGGGTGCGACAGATACGCAGTATTTT.

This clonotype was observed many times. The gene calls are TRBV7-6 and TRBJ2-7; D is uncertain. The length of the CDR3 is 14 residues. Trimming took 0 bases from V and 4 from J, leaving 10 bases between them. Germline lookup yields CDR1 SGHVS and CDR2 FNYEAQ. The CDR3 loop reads CASSLAPRPYEQYF. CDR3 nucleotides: TGTGCCAGCAGCTTAGCGCCTAGACCGTACGAGCAGTACTTC.

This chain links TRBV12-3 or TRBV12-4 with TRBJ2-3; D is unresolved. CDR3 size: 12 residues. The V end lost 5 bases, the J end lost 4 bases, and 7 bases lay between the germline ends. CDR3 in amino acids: CASSPGPDTQYF. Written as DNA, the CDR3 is TGTGCCAGCAGTCCCGGCCCAGATACGCAGTATTTT.

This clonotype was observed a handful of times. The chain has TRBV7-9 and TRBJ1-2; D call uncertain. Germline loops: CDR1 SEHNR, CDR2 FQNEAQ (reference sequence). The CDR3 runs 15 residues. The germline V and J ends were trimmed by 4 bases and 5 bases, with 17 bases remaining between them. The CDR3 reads CASSSPFAELYGYTF. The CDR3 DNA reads TGTGCCAGCAGCTCCCCCTTTGCGGAACTATATGGCTACACCTTC.

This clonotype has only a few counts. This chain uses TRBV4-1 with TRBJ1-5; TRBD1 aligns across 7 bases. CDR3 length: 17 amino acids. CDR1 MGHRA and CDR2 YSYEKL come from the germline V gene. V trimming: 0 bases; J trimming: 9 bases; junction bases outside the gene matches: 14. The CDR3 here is CASSQEGDSNNRRPQHF. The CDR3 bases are TGCGCCAGCAGCCAAGAGGGGGACAGTAACAATAGACGGCCCCAGCATTTT.